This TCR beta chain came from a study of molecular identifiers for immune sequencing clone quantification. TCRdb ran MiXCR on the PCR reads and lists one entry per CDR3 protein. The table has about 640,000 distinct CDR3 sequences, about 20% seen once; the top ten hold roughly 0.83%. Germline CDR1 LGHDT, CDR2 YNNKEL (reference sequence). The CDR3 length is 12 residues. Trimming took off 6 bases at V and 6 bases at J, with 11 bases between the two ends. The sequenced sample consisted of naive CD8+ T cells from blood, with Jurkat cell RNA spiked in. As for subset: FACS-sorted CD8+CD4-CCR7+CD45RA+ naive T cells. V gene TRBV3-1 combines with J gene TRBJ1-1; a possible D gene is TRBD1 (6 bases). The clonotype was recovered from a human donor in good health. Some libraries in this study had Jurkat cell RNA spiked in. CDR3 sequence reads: CASSGDNPEAFF. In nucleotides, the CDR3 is TGTGCCAGCAGTGGGGACAACCCTGAAGCTTTCTTT.